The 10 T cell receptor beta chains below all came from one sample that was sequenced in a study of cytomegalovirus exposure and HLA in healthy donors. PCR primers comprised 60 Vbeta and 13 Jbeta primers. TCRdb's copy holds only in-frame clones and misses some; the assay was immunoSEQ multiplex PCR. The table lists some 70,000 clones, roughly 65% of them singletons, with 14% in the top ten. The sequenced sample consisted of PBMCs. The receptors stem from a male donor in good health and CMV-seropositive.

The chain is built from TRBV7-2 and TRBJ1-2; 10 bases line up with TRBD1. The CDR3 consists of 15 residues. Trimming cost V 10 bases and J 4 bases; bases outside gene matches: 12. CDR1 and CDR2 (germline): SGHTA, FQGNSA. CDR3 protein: CATQTGGGLGYGYTF. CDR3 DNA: TGTGCCACCCAGACAGGGGGCGGACTTGGCTATGGCTACACCTTC.

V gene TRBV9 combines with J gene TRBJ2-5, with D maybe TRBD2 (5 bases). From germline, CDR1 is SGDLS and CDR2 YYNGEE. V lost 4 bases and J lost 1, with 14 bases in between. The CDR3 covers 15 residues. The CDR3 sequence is CASSPSTGSQETQYF. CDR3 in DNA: TGTGCCAGCAGCCCAAGTACGGGGAGCCAAGAGACCCAGTACTTC.

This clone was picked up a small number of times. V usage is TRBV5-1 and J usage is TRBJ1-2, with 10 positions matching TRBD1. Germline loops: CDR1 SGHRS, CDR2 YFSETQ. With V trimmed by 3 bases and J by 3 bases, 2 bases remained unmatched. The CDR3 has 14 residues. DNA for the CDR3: TGCGCCAGCAGCTGGGACAGGGGTGACTATGGCTACACCTTC. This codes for CASSWDRGDYGYTF.

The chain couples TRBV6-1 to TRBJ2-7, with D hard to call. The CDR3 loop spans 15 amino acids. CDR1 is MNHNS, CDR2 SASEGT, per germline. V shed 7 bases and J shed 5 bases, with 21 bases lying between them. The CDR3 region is CASTARKSPSDEQYF. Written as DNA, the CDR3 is TGTGCCAGCACGGCCAGGAAGAGCCCCTCGGACGAGCAGTACTTC.

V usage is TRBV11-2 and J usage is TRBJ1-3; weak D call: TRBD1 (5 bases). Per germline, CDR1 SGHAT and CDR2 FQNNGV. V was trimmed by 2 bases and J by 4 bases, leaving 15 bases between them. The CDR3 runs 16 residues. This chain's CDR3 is CASSLQVPRGGNTIYF. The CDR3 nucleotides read TGTGCCAGCAGCTTACAGGTCCCAAGGGGAGGAAACACCATATATTTT.

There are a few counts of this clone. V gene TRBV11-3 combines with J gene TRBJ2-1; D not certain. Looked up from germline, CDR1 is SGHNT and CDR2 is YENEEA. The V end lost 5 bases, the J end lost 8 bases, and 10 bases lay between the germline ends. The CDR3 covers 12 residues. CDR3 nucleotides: TGTGCCAGCAGCCCCGGGTGGGATGAGCAGTTCTTC. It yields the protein CASSPGWDEQFF.

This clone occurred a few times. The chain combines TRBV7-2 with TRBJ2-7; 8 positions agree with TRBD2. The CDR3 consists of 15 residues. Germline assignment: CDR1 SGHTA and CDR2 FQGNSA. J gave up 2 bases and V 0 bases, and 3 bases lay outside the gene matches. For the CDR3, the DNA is TGTGCCAGCAGCTTAGCGCCTAGCGGGCCCTACGAGCAGTACTTC. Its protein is CASSLAPSGPYEQYF.

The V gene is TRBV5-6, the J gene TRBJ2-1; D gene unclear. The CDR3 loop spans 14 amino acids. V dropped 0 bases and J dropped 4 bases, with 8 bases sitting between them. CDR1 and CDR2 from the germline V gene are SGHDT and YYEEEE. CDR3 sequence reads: CASSLDVEYNEQFF. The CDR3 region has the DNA TGTGCCAGCAGCTTGGATGTAGAATACAATGAGCAGTTCTTC.

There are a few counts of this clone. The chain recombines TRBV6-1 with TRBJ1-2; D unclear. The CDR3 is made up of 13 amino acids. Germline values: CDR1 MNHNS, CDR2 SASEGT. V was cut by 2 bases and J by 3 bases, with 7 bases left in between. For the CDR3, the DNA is TGTGCCAGCAGTGAACAGCAGGACTATGGCTACACCTTC. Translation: CASSEQQDYGYTF.

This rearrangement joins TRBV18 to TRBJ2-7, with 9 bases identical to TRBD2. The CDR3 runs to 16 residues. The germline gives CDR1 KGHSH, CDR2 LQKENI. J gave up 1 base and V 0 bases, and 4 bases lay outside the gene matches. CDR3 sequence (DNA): TGTGCCAGCTCACCACCGGGGACTAGCTATTCCTACGAGCAGTACTTC. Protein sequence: CASSPPGTSYSYEQYF. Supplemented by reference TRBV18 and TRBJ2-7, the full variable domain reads NAGVMQNPRHLVRRRGQEARLRCSPMKGHSHVYWYRQLPEEGLKFMVYLQKENIIDESGMPKERFSAEFPKEGPSILRIQQVVRGDSAAYFCASSPPGTSYSYEQYFGPGTRLTVT.